These 11 T cell receptor beta chains were all obtained from the same sample, sequenced in a study of PD-L1 blockade in urothelial cancer. The table came from immunoSEQ multiplex PCR; TCRdb's copy has only in-frame clones and leaves some out. The sample shows 45,000 or so clones, about 87% of them seen only once. Specimen: PBMCs, collected around atezolizumab (anti-PD-L1) treatment. The source of these receptors is a man older than 75 with urothelial cancer.

This chain uses TRBV6-5 with TRBJ2-7, with 12 bases fitting TRBD1. Trimming at V came to 5 bases and at J to 7 bases, leaving 9 bases not matched to a gene. The germline V gene encodes CDR1 MNHEY and CDR2 SVGAGI. CDR3 length: 15 residues. The CDR3 region has the DNA TGTGCCAGCAGTCCTCCGGGACAGGGGGCTCGGGAGCAGTACTTC. Amino acids: CASSPPGQGAREQYF.

The chain recombines TRBV15 with TRBJ2-7; 12 bases are a match to TRBD2. V trimming: 2 bases; J trimming: 6 bases; junction bases outside the gene matches: 11. CDR3 length: 17 amino acids. The V gene's germline CDR1 is LNHNV and CDR2 YYDKDF (reference sequence). The CDR3 DNA reads as TGTGCCACCAGCAGACCCTCTAGCGGGAGGGCCTACAGCGAGCAGTACTTC. Its protein is CATSRPSSGRAYSEQYF.

This rearrangement joins TRBV9 to TRBJ1-2; D might be TRBD1 (5 bases). Germline V CDR1 and CDR2: SGDLS, YYNGEE. The CDR3 covers 15 residues. V was clipped by 0 bases and J by 2 bases, with 11 bases between them. The CDR3 protein is CASSVDSGRNYGYTF. CDR3 sequence (DNA): TGTGCCAGCAGCGTAGATTCAGGGAGGAACTATGGCTACACCTTC.

The chain employs TRBV19 and TRBJ1-2; the D gene is possibly TRBD1 (6 bases). Germline V gives CDR1 LNHDA, CDR2 SQIVND (reference sequence). This CDR3 region has 14 residues. The V end was cut by 6 bases, the J end by 0 bases, with 11 bases between. CDR3 residues: CASRAQGTNYGYTF. The DNA for the CDR3 is TGTGCCAGTAGGGCACAGGGTACTAACTATGGCTACACCTTC.

This clone occurred a few times. V is TRBV19 and J is TRBJ1-3; D is perhaps TRBD1 (6 bases). From germline, CDR1 is LNHDA and CDR2 SQIVND (reference sequence). CDR3 length: 15 amino acids. V was clipped by 4 bases and J by 1 base, with 11 bases between them. As DNA, the CDR3 is TGTGCCAGTAGTACCCCGCAGGGGTCTGGAAACACCATATATTTT. This sequence encodes CASSTPQGSGNTIYF.

The chain recombines TRBV18 with TRBJ2-7, with 10 bases matching TRBD1. Looked up from germline, CDR1 is KGHSH and CDR2 is LQKENI. The V and J ends lost 3 bases and 2 bases, in that order; junction bases with no gene match: 1. This CDR3 is 14 amino acids long. CDR3: CASSPGQGTYEQYF. The CDR3 nucleotides are TGTGCCAGCTCACCGGGACAGGGGACCTACGAGCAGTACTTC.

This CDR3 reads CATALRDRGSKSNQPQHF. CDR3 nucleotides: TGTGCCACCGCTTTAAGGGACAGGGGATCGAAGAGCAATCAGCCCCAGCATTTT. This sequence joins TRBV19 and TRBJ1-5, with TRBD1 matching 10 bases. There are 18 residues in the CDR3. V lost 10 bases, J lost 1 base, and 16 bases stayed unmatched. Germline CDR1 LNHDA, CDR2 SQIVND (reference sequence).

This clone showed up just once. J is TRBJ2-5 and V is TRBV6-6, with D tentatively TRBD1 (6 bases). Germline CDR1 and CDR2: MNHNY and SVGAGI (reference sequence). The CDR3 is made up of 14 amino acids. V was clipped by 6 bases and J by 3 bases, with 14 bases between them. This CDR3 reads CASSYPGQKETQYF. As DNA, the CDR3 is TGTGCCAGCAGCTATCCAGGACAGAAAGAGACCCAGTACTTC.

The CDR3 DNA reads TGTGCCAGCTGGTCCTGGGGGCTCAGCAATCAGCCCCAGCATTTT. This codes for CASWSWGLSNQPQHF. The chain uses TRBV5-6 and TRBJ1-5; D may be TRBD1 (6 bases). V lost 7 bases and J lost 1, with 15 bases in between. This CDR3 comprises 15 residues. Germline V gene data show CDR1 as SGHDT and CDR2 as YYEEEE.

The chain joins TRBV28 to TRBJ1-1; D ambiguous. CDR1 MDHEN and CDR2 SYDVKM come from the germline V gene. This CDR3 region has 15 residues. Trimming removed 3 bases from V and 1 base from J, with 12 bases in between. In DNA, the CDR3 is TGTGCCAGCAGTTTTGCAATTTCGGGGAACACTGAAGCTTTCTTT. Its protein is CASSFAISGNTEAFF. The entire variable domain, with the rest obtained from reference TRBV28 and TRBJ1-1, is as follows: DVKVTQSSRYLVKRTGEKVFLECVQDMDHENMFWYRQDPGLGLRLIYFSYDVKMKEKGDIPEGYSVSREKKERFSLILESASTNQTSMYLCASSFAISGNTEAFFGQGTRLTVV.

This rearrangement joins TRBV10-3 to TRBJ1-1; 9 bases match TRBD1. Per germline, CDR1 ENHRY and CDR2 SYGVKD. The CDR3 spans 12 residues. Losses at the gene ends were 4 bases for V and 8 bases for J; bases not matched to a gene: 2. DNA of the CDR3: TGTGCCATCAGTGTGACAGGGGGAGAAGCTTTCTTT. Translating gives CAISVTGGEAFF.